Each of the 14 T cell receptor beta chains below was sequenced from the same sample in a study of blood T cell repertoires in COVID-19. TCRdb's table, derived via immunoSEQ multiplex PCR, lists solely in-frame clones and lacks some. Here the sample spans about 110,000 clones, 80% to 85% being singletons. The specimen was peripheral blood. All receptors derive from a human donor in a cohort sampled during active COVID-19.

The V and J genes are TRBV2 and TRBJ2-7; D ambiguous. V was pared by 4 bases and J by 4 bases, with 8 bases between. Germline V gene sequence: CDR1 SNHLY, CDR2 FYNNEI. The CDR3 has 12 residues. The CDR3 sequence: CASSVLSYEQYV. The CDR3 nucleotides are TGTGCCAGCAGTGTTTTGTCTTACGAGCAGTACGTC.

V and J are TRBV24-1 and TRBJ2-5; 7 nucleotides agree with TRBD1. CDR1 is KGHDR, CDR2 SFDVKD, per germline. This CDR3 comprises 15 residues. The J segment lost 3 bases and the V segment lost 3 bases, leaving 6 bases of the junction unmatched. The CDR3 region is CATSDTGQKEETQYF. For the CDR3, the DNA is TGTGCCACCAGTGATACGGGACAGAAAGAAGAGACCCAGTACTTC.

The V and J genes are TRBV24-1 and TRBJ2-1; TRBD1 aligns across 9 bases. The CDR3 sequence is 15 residues long. Germline CDR1 reads KGHDR; CDR2 reads SFDVKD. The junction had 5 bases not matched to a gene; V was cut back by 4 bases and J by 5 bases. CDR3 region: CATSEDRGLNNEQFF. The CDR3 region has the DNA TGTGCCACCAGTGAGGACAGGGGTCTCAACAATGAGCAGTTCTTC.

The chain recombines TRBV19 with TRBJ1-6; tentative D call: TRBD1 (6 bases). Trimming stripped 5 bases from V and 9 bases from J, with 14 bases between. The CDR3 sequence is 14 residues long. Germline V CDR1 and CDR2: LNHDA, SQIVND (reference sequence). This chain's CDR3 is CASSLGQTSSPLHF. CDR3 DNA: TGTGCCAGTAGTCTCGGACAGACGAGTTCACCCCTCCACTTT.

The chain combines TRBV6-5 with TRBJ2-5; D unclear. V lost 3 bases, J lost 4 bases, and 12 bases lay in between. CDR3 length: 14 amino acids. Germline assignment: CDR1 MNHEY and CDR2 SVGAGI. CDR3 in amino acids: CASSYAVNRETQYF. Written as DNA, the CDR3 is TGTGCCAGCAGTTATGCAGTGAATCGAGAGACCCAGTACTTC.

The chain links TRBV5-1 to TRBJ2-3; 12 bases align to TRBD2. This CDR3 is 17 amino acids long. CDR1 is SGHRS, CDR2 YFSETQ, per germline. The ends lost 0 bases at V and 2 bases at J; junction bases unmatched: 4. The CDR3 spells CASSLALAGGHTDTQYF. The CDR3 bases are TGCGCCAGCAGCTTGGCACTAGCGGGAGGTCACACAGATACGCAGTATTTT.

The chain recombines TRBV7-4 with TRBJ2-7, with TRBD1 matching 8 bases. V lost 3 bases to trimming and J lost 2 bases; unmatched junction nucleotides: 12. This CDR3 is 17 amino acids long. Germline assignment: CDR1 SGHVT and CDR2 SQSDAQ. CDR3 nucleotides: TGTGCCAGCAGCTTCCCCCTAACCGACAGGGGAACCTACGAGCAGTACGTC. Residues: CASSFPLTDRGTYEQYV.

This clone was picked up one time. V gene TRBV6-2 or TRBV6-3 combines with J gene TRBJ2-5; perhaps TRBD2 as D (5 bases). CDR3 length: 14 amino acids. Between the trimmed V and J ends, which lost 2 bases and 5 bases, there was a span of 12 bases. Germline lookup yields CDR1 MNHEY and CDR2 SVGEGT. The CDR3 nucleotides are TGTGCCAGCAGTTACCAGGCGTCGGGGGAGACCCAGTACTTC. The encoded protein is CASSYQASGETQYF.

CDR3 region: CASSRISTSGAIDTQYF. DNA for the CDR3: TGCGCCAGCAGCCGAATTTCGACTAGCGGAGCGATAGATACGCAGTATTTT. V usage is TRBV5-1 and J usage is TRBJ2-3, with 9 bases lining up with TRBD2. Germline V gene lookup returns CDR1 SGHRS and CDR2 YFSETQ. J was trimmed by 5 bases and V by 4 bases; bases with no gene match: 14. CDR3 length equals 17 residues.

The V call is TRBV28, the J call TRBJ1-4; TRBD1 matches 7 bases. The germline gives CDR1 MDHEN, CDR2 SYDVKM. J was trimmed by 10 bases and V by 5 bases; bases with no gene match: 7. CDR3 length: 13 residues. The CDR3 is CASSPGQVGKLFF. In nucleotides, the CDR3 is TGTGCCAGCAGTCCCGGACAGGTTGGAAAACTGTTTTTT.

The chain carries TRBV28 and TRBJ1-2; D ambiguous. Germline V CDR1 and CDR2: MDHEN, SYDVKM. The CDR3 totals 14 residues. The V and J ends lost 1 base and 5 bases respectively, with 11 bases between them. The CDR3 sequence is CASSLSGFRYGYTF. In DNA form, the CDR3 reads TGTGCCAGCAGTTTATCGGGGTTTAGGTATGGCTACACCTTC.

CDR3 amino acids: CASSPGQGINEQYV. The CDR3 DNA follows: TGTGCCAGCAGTCCAGGACAGGGTATAAACGAGCAGTACGTC. V gene TRBV27 combines with J gene TRBJ2-7, with 8 bases lining up with TRBD1. With 5 bases clipped from V and 5 bases from J, the junction kept 8 bases outside the gene matches. Germline CDR1 reads MNHEY; CDR2 reads SMNVEV (reference sequence). CDR3 size: 14 residues.

This clone was recorded only once. The chain couples TRBV5-1 to TRBJ2-2; D gene ambiguous. CDR3 length: 14 residues. V was clipped by 0 bases and J by 1 base, with 4 bases between them. Germline CDR1 and CDR2: SGHRS and YFSETQ. The CDR3 region has the DNA TGCGCCAGCAGCTTGGGGCTGAACACCGGGGAGCTGTTTTTT. Translating gives CASSLGLNTGELFF.

The V gene is TRBV5-1, the J gene TRBJ2-3; D is uncertain. The CDR3 loop spans 13 amino acids. The V gene's germline CDR1 is SGHRS and CDR2 YFSETQ. Trimming pared 4 bases from V and 1 base from J, leaving 7 bases between. CDR3 region: CASSQPGTDTQYF. Here the CDR3 DNA reads TGCGCCAGCAGCCAACCAGGCACAGATACGCAGTATTTT.